The rows below give T cell receptor beta chains drawn from one sample of a study of blood T cell repertoires in COVID-19. This table comes from immunoSEQ multiplex PCR, and its TCRdb copy is limited to in-frame clones, with some not included. Among about 130,000 clones listed, 75% to 90% were seen once. Material for sequencing was PBMCs or T cells enriched from blood (not recorded which). All receptors come from a woman in her fifties or sixties who had recovered from COVID-19. Each CDR3 is given with its conserved first and last residue. Each record gives: D gene, clone size, V gene, J gene, CDR3 protein, CDR3 DNA. A D gene is named only where the DNA matches it firmly. Only some rows state a clone size, as once, few, many or a class for expanded clones.

NA	NA	TRBV11-3	TRBJ1-1	CASSLTGDTEAFF	TGTGCCAGCAGCTTAACAGGAGACACTGAAGCTTTCTTT
TRBD1	NA	TRBV19	TRBJ2-7	CATHGAGTGSYEQYF	TGTGCCACCCATGGTGCCGGGACAGGGTCCTACGAGCAGTACTTC
NA	NA	TRBV6-5	TRBJ1-1	CASSGHQGNTEAFF	TGTGCCAGCAGCGGACATCAGGGGAACACTGAAGCTTTCTTT
TRBD1	NA	TRBV2	TRBJ1-1	CASSVGQGMNTEAFF	TGTGCCAGCAGCGTAGGACAGGGCATGAACACTGAAGCTTTCTTT
NA	NA	TRBV4-1	TRBJ1-5	CASSHAGTPNNQPQHF	TGCGCCAGCAGCCACGCCGGGACACCCAACAATCAGCCCCAGCATTTT
NA	NA	TRBV4-3	TRBJ2-7	CASSQGAQGNSYEQYF	TGCGCCAGCAGCCAAGGGGCCCAGGGGAACTCCTACGAGCAGTACTTC
TRBD1	NA	TRBV6-5	TRBJ2-3	CASSYDRATDTQYF	TGTGCCAGCAGTTACGACAGGGCCACAGATACGCAGTATTTT
NA	NA	TRBV2	TRBJ1-2	CASSVQGIYGYTF	TGTGCCAGCAGTGTACAGGGAATCTATGGCTACACCTTC
TRBD1	NA	TRBV9	TRBJ1-1	CASSAGTWTGNTEAFF	TGTGCCAGCAGCGCCGGGACCTGGACAGGGAACACTGAAGCTTTCTTT
NA	NA	TRBV6-2/TRBV6-3	TRBJ1-2	CASSYDWGRNYGYTF	TGTGCCAGCAGTTACGACTGGGGGCGCAACTATGGCTACACCTTC
TRBD1	few	TRBV14	TRBJ2-2	CASSPPSGTVRNTGELFF	TGTGCCAGCAGCCCGCCTAGTGGGACAGTTCGAAACACCGGGGAGCTGTTTTTT
NA	NA	TRBV12-3/TRBV12-4	TRBJ2-7	CASRPVGGEQYF	TGTGCCAGCAGGCCGGTGGGGGGCGAGCAGTACTTC
NA	few	TRBV5-4	TRBJ1-6	CASSLDSNSPLHF	TGTGCCAGCAGCTTGGACAGTAATTCACCCCTCCACTTT
NA	NA	TRBV5-1	TRBJ1-2	CASSLEGPPVDGYTF	TGCGCCAGCAGCTTGGAGGGGCCTCCTGTGGATGGCTACACCTTC
NA	NA	TRBV10-3	TRBJ2-2	CAISAGRGNGNTGELFF	TGTGCCATCAGTGCTGGCCGGGGAAACGGGAACACCGGGGAGCTGTTTTTT
NA	NA	TRBV6-2/TRBV6-3	TRBJ1-1	CASSYRTDTEAFF	TGTGCCAGCAGTTACAGGACAGACACTGAAGCTTTCTTT
NA	NA	TRBV19	TRBJ1-5	CASSRWDLGQPQHF	TGTGCCAGTAGTAGGTGGGACTTGGGTCAGCCCCAGCATTTT
NA	NA	TRBV5-8	TRBJ2-1	CASSFVGHIQVEQFF	TGTGCCAGCAGCTTCGTGGGACATATACAAGTTGAGCAGTTCTTC
TRBD1	NA	TRBV19	TRBJ1-2	CASSMYVGQGSGGNYGYTF	TGTGCCAGTAGTATGTATGTTGGACAGGGATCGGGAGGCAACTATGGCTACACCTTC
NA	NA	TRBV6-5	TRBJ1-2	CASNRRQDHYGYTF	TGTGCCAGCAACCGTCGACAGGACCACTATGGCTACACCTTC
NA	NA	TRBV5-1	TRBJ2-1	CASSLDGGAHNEQFF	TGCGCCAGCAGCTTGGATGGCGGGGCCCACAATGAGCAGTTCTTC
TRBD1	NA	TRBV10-3	TRBJ2-6	CAISETGVGANVLTF	TGTGCCATCAGTGAAACAGGGGTCGGGGCCAACGTCCTGACTTTC
TRBD1	NA	TRBV29-1	TRBJ2-5	CSVEGTGQETQYF	TGCAGCGTTGAAGGGACAGGACAAGAGACCCAGTACTTC
NA	NA	TRBV6-1	TRBJ2-7	CASSETRKYEQYF	TGTGCCAGCAGTGAAACACGAAAGTACGAGCAGTACTTC
NA	NA	TRBV6-5	TRBJ2-3	CAGRGISTDTQYF	TGTGCCGGTAGGGGGATAAGCACAGATACGCAGTATTTT
NA	NA	TRBV19	TRBJ1-2	CASSIPGWSGGYTF	TGTGCCAGTAGTATACCGGGGTGGAGCGGTGGCTACACCTTC
NA	NA	TRBV5-6	TRBJ2-7	CASSPTYRYEQYF	TGTGCCAGCAGCCCCACCTATCGCTACGAGCAGTACTTC
NA	NA	TRBV3-1/TRBV3-2	TRBJ2-1	CASSQDLLEYNEQFF	TGTGCCAGCAGCCAAGATCTACTCGAATACAATGAGCAGTTCTTC
NA	NA	TRBV7-8	TRBJ1-2	CASSPLDRIYGYTF	TGTGCCAGCAGCCCCCTAGACAGGATCTATGGCTACACCTTC
TRBD1	NA	TRBV7-7	TRBJ1-2	CASSLATQGAEGGYTF	TGTGCTAGCAGCTTAGCAACACAGGGGGCAGAAGGTGGCTACACCTTC
NA	NA	TRBV5-4	TRBJ1-2	CASSSGQYYGYTF	TGTGCCAGCAGCTCAGGACAGTACTATGGCTACACCTTC
TRBD1	NA	TRBV10-1	TRBJ2-7	CASSEGQVGYEQYF	TGCGCCAGCAGTGAAGGACAGGTGGGGTACGAGCAGTACTTC
NA	NA	TRBV5-4	TRBJ1-2	CASSLGPDTEGYTF	TGTGCCAGCAGCTTGGGTCCCGATACAGAGGGCTACACCTTC